The clone carrying this T cell receptor (beta chain) was detected many times. Antigen specificity is unknown. One end of the junction fails to match germline, which may point to a read error. The authors ran a second PCR of roughly 6 to 12 cycles using a sample-barcoded 5' primer and a J-beta primer mix. From the 5' RACE reads, TCRdb called clonotypes with MiXCR, one entry per CDR3 protein. Counted here are more than 700,000 distinct CDR3 sequences, 35% to 50% occurring once; the ten biggest clones make up around 18%. The data belong to a study of blood T cells in healthy people across ages. Overall study findings and caveats: With donor CMV status unknown, expanded clonotype changes were possibly confounded. Comparison with aged donors showed that long-lived donors had more naive CD4+ cells and higher diversity.

Each donor's blood draw was roughly 9.8 milliliters of peripheral blood. The sequence derives from a man older than 75 in good health. The sample taken for sequencing was blood.

CDR3 nucleotide sequence: TGTGCCAGCAGCCTCCCAGGGGAAGAGACCCAGTACTTC. Translation: CASSLPGEETQYF. The chain links TRBV5-1 to TRBJ2-5; TRBD1 is a possible D gene (6 bases). CDR1 SGHRS and CDR2 YFSETQ come from the germline V gene. The CDR3 is 13 residues long.